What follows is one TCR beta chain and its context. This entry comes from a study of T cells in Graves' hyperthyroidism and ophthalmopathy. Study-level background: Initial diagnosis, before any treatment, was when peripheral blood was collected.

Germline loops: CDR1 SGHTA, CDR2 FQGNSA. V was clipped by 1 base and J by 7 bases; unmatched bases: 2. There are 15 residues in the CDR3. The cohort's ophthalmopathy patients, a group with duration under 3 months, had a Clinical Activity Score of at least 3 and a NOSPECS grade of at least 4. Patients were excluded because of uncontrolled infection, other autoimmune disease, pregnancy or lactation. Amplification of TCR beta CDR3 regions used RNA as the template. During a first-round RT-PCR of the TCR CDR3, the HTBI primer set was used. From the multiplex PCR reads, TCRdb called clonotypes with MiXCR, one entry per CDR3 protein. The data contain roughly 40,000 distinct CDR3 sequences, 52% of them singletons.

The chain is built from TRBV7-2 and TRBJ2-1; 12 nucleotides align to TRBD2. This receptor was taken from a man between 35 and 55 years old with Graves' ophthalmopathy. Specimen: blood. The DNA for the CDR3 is TGTGCCAGCAGCTTAGGTCTAGCGGGGGGGAATGAGCAGTTCTTC. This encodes CASSLGLAGGNEQFF.